A single TCR beta chain is shown here with its context. No cognate antigen has been identified for it. Nothing much larger sits one base from this clone, and base qualities are not available. These data are taken from a study of cytomegalovirus exposure and HLA in healthy donors (TCRdb year 2017). Notes on the research overall: An earlier analysis of 587 of the donors reported around 280 Gb of sequence data and some 110 million unique TCR beta sequences obtained from approximately 180 million T cells. An early release that covered some 640 HLA-typed donors contained about 300 gigabases of sequencing data and 80 million or so unique TCR sequences. Of the approximately 400 genotyped donors, over 70% fell in the genetic ancestry cluster associated with self-reported Caucasian donors. The study aimed to test whether cataloging public T cell receptors could reveal signatures of past pathogen exposure. Using immunosequencing, the study profiled T cell repertoires from some 670 subjects and related those repertoires to cytomegalovirus serostatus. Besides the first cohort of roughly 700 subjects, a separate validation cohort made up of 120 different subjects was used. High-throughput TCR immunosequencing, statistical association of individual TCRs with disease status, and machine learning were combined to predict cytomegalovirus infection status. To study patterns of TCR occurrence, a later analysis re-analyzed previously published TCR beta repertoires from several hundred donors and added high-resolution HLA genotyping. Rather than drawing on any new phenotypic data, the later analysis identified candidate immune exposures from TCR beta sequences and the way those sequences occurred across donors. An earlier analysis of about 620 of the donors applied high-throughput TCR beta sequencing to assess whether each TCR beta V gene segment acted as functional or pseudogenic. Donor age, sex, ethnicity and CMV serostatus were compiled alongside the repertoire data. In a later genetic analysis, genome-wide SNP genotypes for about 55% of the roughly 670 donors were used, and that subset was treated as a discovery cohort. Every discovery cohort repertoire had been produced on one sequencing platform. HLA typing included class I and class II loci at four-digit resolution. The number of typed donors differed by locus: roughly 620-630 for A, B, C, DRB1 and DQB1; 500 to 550 for DQA1; over 600 for DPA1; and some 470 for DPB1. Four or five DR-DQ haplotypes were handled as single units for association and clustering because linkage in the cohort was strong. Among roughly 400 genotyped donors of the cohort, an average of roughly 230,000 unique TCR beta nucleotide sequences was sequenced per donor, of which 15% to 20% were non-productive.

The library was prepared using the immunoSEQ multiplex PCR assay. A mixture of 60 forward primers for TCR Vbeta segments and 13 reverse primers for TCR Jbeta segments was used in the multiplex PCR. The CDR3 region of rearranged TCR beta genes was amplified from genomic DNA with a multiplex PCR assay. The Illumina HiSeq System was used to sequence the amplified TCR beta libraries as 87-base-pair reads. The authors' analysis ran thus. In a later analysis, approximately 74 million unique TCR beta chains were counted across the approximately 640 repertoires, and roughly 11 million of these chains were shared by at least two donors. Raw reads were error-corrected and collapsed into unique sequences with a nearest-neighbor algorithm that merged closely related sequences to remove PCR and sequencing errors. CDR3 sequences were aligned to IMGT reference sequences to assign V, D and J gene segments. Each retained sequence needed at least a six-nucleotide match to both a V gene segment and a J gene segment. Rearrangements were called productive when the CDR3 lacked stop codons and stayed in frame with V and J; all others were non-productive. CDR3 was defined according to IMGT convention as the region running from the second conserved V-encoded cysteine to the conserved J-encoded phenylalanine. The earlier analysis of about 610 of the donors excluded sequences that lacked an unambiguous match to a single V gene segment. An earlier analysis of several hundred of the donors classified V segments as functional when productive rearrangements were above 56.7% and as segregating when the standard deviation between donors was above 5%. A statistical classification framework was built for diagnosing cytomegalovirus status from the catalog of TCR beta chain sequences. V and J gene assignment, in a later analysis, came from comparing TCR nucleotide sequences with IMGT/GENE-DB human TR gene sequences. Using the TCRdist pipeline, a later analysis assigned CDR3 sequences along with most-parsimonious VDJ recombination scenarios. A later analysis defined each TCR beta chain by its CDR3 amino acid sequence plus V-gene family, and excluded reads lacking a unique V-gene family. To address suspected cross-contamination and a sequencing artifact, a later analysis removed under 600 highly shared, low-generation-probability nucleotide sequences. In a later analysis, a clonal expansion index for each public chain was calculated from normalized within-repertoire ranks of inferred template counts. Generation probabilities in a later analysis came from a VDJ recombination model fitted to out-of-frame rearrangements, and those results were checked against IGoR. A later analysis scored TCR-TCR, TCR-HLA and TCR-CMV co-occurrence with hypergeometric tests, applying a repertoire-size bias correction to TCR pairs. A later analysis estimated false discovery rates by permuting HLA or CMV assignments 20 times. In a later analysis, co-occurring TCRs were grouped using DBSCAN, with TCRdist sequence similarity added in when clustering inside HLA-allele-positive subsets. For co-occurrence clustering, repertoires with fewer than 30,000 or more than 120,000 public chains were excluded, along with about five repertoires with anomalous nucleotide sharing. Drawn from immuneACCESS, this table holds only the in-frame rearrangements with V and J called that TCRdb kept. Clones are partly lost; checked studies trace under half to an unresolved V gene and leave the rest unexplained. Clonal size and the V and J genes are those of that table, whereas D and trimming came from the DNA. This sample has over 95,000 clones in its table, and over 60% of those were observed once. The ten top clones hold about a tenth of the sample.

What the authors observed across the whole study: A further reported finding was that TCR beta sequences accurately predicted the HLA-A and HLA-B alleles for most subjects in the first cohort. Correlated functional status among segregating V segments might be attributable to linkage disequilibrium, but an unknown experimental factor could not be ruled out. An association between a missense DCLRE1C variant and V-gene and J-gene trimming of TCR beta chains was found in a later genetic analysis and replicated in an independent cohort. A group of highly shared sequence variants was considered likely to be a technical artifact of the sequencing pipeline. HLA typing was unavailable for some donors at each locus, so association tests used only the typed subset. In the study, approximately 150 TCR beta chains were listed as associated with cytomegalovirus. Across donors, most TCR sequences were observed very rarely, whereas some public TCRs were present in many individuals. Compared with the roughly 700-donor mean, donors in an Asian-associated ancestry cluster had fewer N-insertions in productive TCRs, according to a later genetic analysis. The only immune exposure information available for the cohort was CMV serostatus. In vitro tests confirmed that three of the cytomegalovirus-associated TCR beta chains recognize cytomegalovirus antigens. According to the authors, the approach could potentially be generalized to other disease states and immunological phenotypes. At a false discovery rate of 0.05, a later analysis linked approximately 18,000 TCR beta sequences to specific HLA alleles. In an earlier analysis of 500 to 650 of the donors, most TCR beta V segments appeared in productive rearrangements about 87% or about 30% of the time, broadly matching IMGT annotations. A later analysis found that TCR association rates varied across HLA loci, with DRB1 alleles showing the most associated TCRs and HLA-C alleles the fewest. The classifier was reported to diagnose cytomegalovirus status with high specificity and sensitivity in both the original cohort and the validation cohort. Only TCR beta chains were sequenced in this cohort, and the absence of alpha or paired-chain data limited detectable features. Several of the top co-occurrence clusters appeared to be linked to parvovirus B19, influenza, CMV and Epstein-Barr virus, according to a later analysis. Because the 87-base-pair reads could not distinguish some IMGT-functional V segments, including TRBV6-2 and TRBV6-3, those segments were excluded. The presence/absence analyses assumed that sequencing depth was roughly uniform across donors, and that assumption may not be true. Most CMV-associated TCR beta chains appeared to be HLA-restricted in a later analysis, and the HLA associations seemed to be driven largely by CMV exposure. Because counts were too low, seventeen rarely observed V segments, including chromosome 9 orphons, were excluded from the earlier analysis of 587 of the donors. When HLA alleles, especially DR and DQ, strongly co-occurred, TCR associations were difficult to assign to individual alleles. In a later analysis, HLA-associated TCR beta chains were found to be more clonally expanded and to have lower generation probabilities than equally common non-associated chains.

The cohort consisted of approximately 690 healthy bone marrow donors. At the time of sampling, all cohort members were nominally healthy, though unrecorded immune exposures were likely present. The donor tested CMV seropositive and was one of the 289 seropositive cohort members. Each donor provided a peripheral blood sample, and peripheral blood mononuclear cells were used for TCR beta sequencing. Genomic DNA was extracted from the blood cell samples with the Qiagen DNeasy Blood Extraction Kit. V trim: 4 bases; J trim: 4 bases; unmatched bases: 11. From its cysteine to its phenylalanine, the CDR3 spans 16 amino acids. Only the CDR3 DNA stays, 48 bases, in frame from base 1. CDR1 and CDR2, looked up from the germline V gene (reference sequence), are SGHKS and YYEKEE.

The sample taken for sequencing was PBMCs. Here the chain combines TRBV5-5 and TRBJ2-5; 9 central nucleotides agree with TRBD1. This TCR derives from a man aged 40-49 years in good health and CMV-seropositive. The sequence in DNA is TGTGCCAGCAGCGCAGGGACAGGGACACCCCCAGAGACCCAGTACTTC. Its translation reads: CASSAGTGTPPETQYF.